The 24 T cell receptor beta chains below all came from one sample that was sequenced in a study of blood T cell repertoires in COVID-19. Produced via immunoSEQ multiplex PCR; TCRdb's table is partial and in-frame only. The sample lists about 190,000 clones; about three quarters were seen once. The source material was peripheral blood. The receptors were gathered from a woman older than 75 with active or convalescent COVID-19.

V gene TRBV10-2 combines with J gene TRBJ1-5, with 9 bases identical to TRBD1. The trim removed 5 bases at V and 2 bases at J, leaving 1 base unmatched. Germline V gene data show CDR1 as WSHSY and CDR2 as SAAADI. This CDR3 region has 14 residues. CDR3 sequence reads: CASSRTGGNQPQHF. As DNA, the CDR3 is TGCGCCAGCAGTAGGACAGGGGGCAATCAGCCCCAGCATTTT.

This clone showed up just a few times. CDR3 residues: CASSSSSGGAGETQYF. The CDR3 DNA sequence: TGTGCCAGTAGTTCTTCTAGCGGGGGGGCTGGAGAGACCCAGTACTTC. V is TRBV19 and J is TRBJ2-5; the match to TRBD2 covers 12 bases. Germline V gives CDR1 LNHDA, CDR2 SQIVND (reference sequence). V shed 5 bases, J shed 4 bases, and the junction held 8 bases outside the gene matches. CDR3 length equals 16 residues. Full variable domain (rest looked up from reference TRBV19 and TRBJ2-5): DGGITQSPKYLFRKEGQNVTLSCEQNLNHDAMYWYRQDPGQGLRLIYYSQIVNDFQKGDIAEGYSVSREKKESFPLTVTSAQKNPTAFYLCASSSSSGGAGETQYFGPGTRLLVL.

For the CDR3, the DNA is TGTGCCAGCTACGGACAGGTGAAGGGCGGGGAGCTGTTTTTT. It encodes CASYGQVKGGELFF. This chain connects TRBV6-5 to TRBJ2-2; 7 positions agree with TRBD1. CDR3 length: 14 residues. The germline gives CDR1 MNHEY, CDR2 SVGAGI. V lost 8 bases, J lost 7 bases, and 10 bases stayed unmatched.

The CDR3 protein is CASSLGQANAEAFF. CDR3 sequence (DNA): TGCGCCAGCAGCTTGGGGCAGGCTAACGCTGAAGCTTTCTTT. The chain links TRBV5-1 to TRBJ1-1; no firm D call. The germline V gene has CDR1 SGHRS and CDR2 YFSETQ. The CDR3 loop spans 14 amino acids. The V and J ends lost 0 bases and 6 bases respectively, with 12 bases between them.

V usage is TRBV5-1 and J usage is TRBJ2-3, with D possibly TRBD1 on 5 matching bases. Germline CDR1 is SGHRS and CDR2 is YFSETQ. V was shortened by 4 bases and J by 6 bases, with 15 bases between the two germline ends. CDR3 length: 14 amino acids. CDR3 region: CASSVANQGDTQYF. CDR3 sequence (DNA): TGCGCCAGCAGCGTGGCGAACCAGGGTGATACGCAGTATTTT. Filled out from reference TRBV5-1 and TRBJ2-3, the complete variable domain reads KAGVTQTPRYLIKTRGQQVTLSCSPISGHRSVSWYQQTPGQGLQFLFEYFSETQRNKGNFPGRFSGRQFSNSRSEMNVSTLELGDSALYLCASSVANQGDTQYFGPGTRLTVL.

CDR3 amino acids: CASSQEGQGATDTQYF. CDR3 bases: TGTGCCAGCAGCCAGGAGGGACAGGGGGCGACAGATACGCAGTATTTT. The genes are TRBV4-2 and TRBJ2-3, with TRBD1 identical over 12 bases. The germline V gene encodes CDR1 LGHNA and CDR2 YNFKEQ. Losses at the gene ends were 3 bases for V and 3 bases for J; bases not matched to a gene: 4. The CDR3 runs to 16 residues.

The count of this clone is one. The V call is TRBV3-1 (or the pseudogene TRBV3-2), the J call TRBJ2-2, with no clear D. V was pared by 0 bases and J by 6 bases, with 17 bases between. CDR1 and CDR2 from the germline V gene are LGHDT and YNNKEL (reference sequence). The CDR3 has 17 amino acids. CDR3: CASSQDWRLPLAGELFF. The CDR3 bases are TGTGCCAGCAGCCAAGATTGGCGGCTACCCCTAGCCGGGGAGCTGTTTTTT.

The chain uses TRBV30 and TRBJ1-5; D might be TRBD1 (5 bases). Germline lookup yields CDR1 GTSNPN and CDR2 SVGIG (reference sequence). Trimming shortened V by 6 bases and J by 2 bases, and 14 bases separated the two germline ends. The CDR3 has 14 amino acids. The CDR3 protein is CACTMGPGNQPQHF. The CDR3 bases are TGTGCCTGTACCATGGGGCCGGGCAATCAGCCCCAGCATTTT. Complete variable domain (other parts from reference TRBV30 and TRBJ1-5): SQTIHQWPATLVQPVGSPLSLECTVEGTSNPNLYWYRQAAGRGLQLLFYSVGIGQISSEVPQNLSASRPQDRQFILSSKKLLLSDSGFYLCACTMGPGNQPQHFGDGTRLSIL.

The V gene is TRBV5-1, the J gene TRBJ2-1; D might be TRBD2 (7 bases). Germline V lookup: CDR1 SGHRS, CDR2 YFSETQ. The CDR3 runs 16 residues. Trimming took off 4 bases at V and 7 bases at J, with 21 bases between the two ends. The CDR3 reads CASSTQGGGFGNEQFF. The CDR3 DNA reads as TGCGCCAGCAGCACCCAAGGGGGGGGATTCGGGAATGAGCAGTTCTTC.

The chain uses TRBV6-1 and TRBJ1-1; the D gene is possibly TRBD1 (5 bases). The germline V gene has CDR1 MNHNS and CDR2 SASEGT. The CDR3 runs 14 residues. V lost 6 bases, J lost 4 bases, and 15 bases lay in between. CDR3 amino acids: CASSPGRGITEAFF. CDR3 nucleotide sequence: TGTGCCAGCAGCCCCGGGCGGGGGATCACTGAAGCTTTCTTT.

The chain has TRBV5-1 and TRBJ1-2, with D possibly being TRBD1 (5 bases). CDR3 length: 13 residues. Germline CDR1 is SGHRS and CDR2 is YFSETQ. The ends were cut back, 0 bases at V and 4 bases at J, with 7 bases in the middle. CDR3 nucleotide sequence: TGCGCCAGCAGCTTGGGGACACTCTATGGCTACACCTTC. This codes for CASSLGTLYGYTF. The variable domain in full, completed from reference TRBV5-1 and TRBJ1-2, reads KAGVTQTPRYLIKTRGQQVTLSCSPISGHRSVSWYQQTPGQGLQFLFEYFSETQRNKGNFPGRFSGRQFSNSRSEMNVSTLELGDSALYLCASSLGTLYGYTFGSGTRLTVV.

This clone appeared a few times. V is TRBV11-2 and J is TRBJ1-3, with D perhaps matching TRBD1 (5 bases). This CDR3 region has 14 residues. The V gene lost 7 bases and the J gene lost 2 bases, with 12 bases spanning the gap. Germline assignment: CDR1 SGHAT and CDR2 FQNNGV. CDR3 coding DNA: TGTGCCAGCAAGCGGGGGTCCACTGGAAACACCATATATTTT. This sequence encodes CASKRGSTGNTIYF.

The chain combines TRBV2 with TRBJ2-7; 9 nucleotides agree with TRBD2. The CDR3 runs 15 residues. After removal of 4 bases from V and 3 bases from J, the junction contained 7 bases not matched to a gene. CDR1 is SNHLY, CDR2 FYNNEI, per germline. The CDR3 DNA follows: TGTGCCAGCAGTGTCGGACTAGCGAAAAACTACGAGCAGTACTTC. Its protein product is CASSVGLAKNYEQYF.

This clone was picked up a small number of times. The CDR3 here is CASSDPQGSTEAFF. CDR3 in DNA: TGCGCCAGCAGCGATCCACAGGGATCCACTGAAGCTTTCTTT. The V gene is TRBV5-1, the J gene TRBJ1-1; perhaps TRBD1 as D (6 bases). Per germline, CDR1 SGHRS and CDR2 YFSETQ. This CDR3 contains 14 residues. V dropped 4 bases and J dropped 4 bases, with 14 bases sitting between them.

This clone has more than one count but fewer than ten. The V and J genes are TRBV30 and TRBJ2-5; D is perhaps TRBD1 (5 bases). The CDR3 is 12 residues long. Per germline, CDR1 GTSNPN and CDR2 SVGIG (reference sequence). V gave up 1 base and J gave up 3 bases, with 6 bases separating them. CDR3 loop: CAWSEGEETQYF. CDR3 coding DNA: TGTGCCTGGAGTGAAGGGGAAGAGACCCAGTACTTC.

This clone was observed a handful of times. The chain carries TRBV28 and TRBJ1-5; TRBD1 might be the D (5 bases). Between the trimmed V and J ends, which lost 8 bases and 7 bases, there was a span of 15 bases. CDR1 MDHEN and CDR2 SYDVKM come from the germline V gene. The CDR3 is 13 amino acids. The CDR3 sequence: CASWAPSGQPQHF. CDR3 nucleotides: TGTGCCAGCTGGGCCCCATCAGGGCAGCCCCAGCATTTT.

The chain employs TRBV3-1 (or the pseudogene TRBV3-2) and TRBJ2-2; 10 bases line up with TRBD2. With 0 bases clipped from V and 5 bases from J, the junction kept 3 bases outside the gene matches. This CDR3 has 16 amino acids. Per the germline V gene, CDR1 is LGHDT and CDR2 is YNNKEL (reference sequence). The CDR3 nucleotides read TGTGCCAGCAGCCAAGATCCTAGCGGGGGTACCGGGGAGCTGTTTTTT. Translation gives CASSQDPSGGTGELFF.

The genes are TRBV4-1 and TRBJ2-7; D possibly corresponds to TRBD2 (5 bases). The V gene's germline CDR1 is MGHRA and CDR2 YSYEKL. V was trimmed by 5 bases and J by 1 base, leaving 9 bases between them. The CDR3 contains 13 residues. Here the CDR3 DNA reads TGCGCCAGCAGCTTTGAGGGATCCTACGAGCAGTACTTC. Translating gives CASSFEGSYEQYF.

J is TRBJ1-3 and V is TRBV18, with 10 positions matching TRBD1. Germline CDR1 is KGHSH and CDR2 is LQKENI. J lost 2 bases, V lost 2 bases, and 9 bases had no gene match. The CDR3 is made up of 18 amino acids. This CDR3 reads CASSPFEIGTGAGNTIYF. DNA of the CDR3: TGTGCCAGCTCACCATTTGAGATCGGGACAGGGGCTGGAAACACCATATATTTT.

The rearrangement links TRBV7-9 to TRBJ1-4, with D possibly matching TRBD1 (6 bases). This CDR3 contains 15 residues. Germline-derived CDR1 and CDR2 are SEHNR and FQNEAQ (reference sequence). Trimming pared 5 bases from V and 3 bases from J, leaving 13 bases between. This chain's CDR3 is CASSLQGPPNEKLFF. The DNA for the CDR3 is TGTGCCAGCAGCCTGCAGGGGCCCCCTAATGAAAAACTGTTTTTT.

The chain couples TRBV11-2 to TRBJ2-1; D is perhaps TRBD1 (6 bases). V was clipped by 1 base and J by 5 bases, with 6 bases between them. The CDR3 has 13 residues. CDR1 and CDR2 (germline): SGHAT, FQNNGV. CDR3 coding DNA: TGTGCCAGCAGCTTAGGGACAGACAATGAGCAGTTCTTC. Translating it yields CASSLGTDNEQFF.

This clone was counted a few times. The chain has TRBV24-1 and TRBJ2-2; TRBD1 agrees at 7 bases. Trimming took 4 bases from V and 4 from J; bases not matched to a gene: 2. The CDR3 is 14 amino acids. CDR1 is KGHDR and CDR2 is SFDVKD in the germline V gene. In DNA form, the CDR3 reads TGTGCCACCAGTGAGACAGGGAGCACCGGGGAGCTGTTTTTT. Its translation: CATSETGSTGELFF.

The chain joins TRBV5-1 to TRBJ2-6, with 9 bases lining up with TRBD1. Germline-derived CDR1 and CDR2 are SGHRS and YFSETQ. J lost 1 base, V lost 4 bases, and 3 bases had no gene match. The CDR3 length is 16 residues. CDR3: CASSIQGASGANVLTF. The CDR3 DNA follows: TGCGCCAGCAGCATACAGGGGGCGTCTGGGGCCAACGTCCTGACTTTC.

The chain has TRBV14 and TRBJ1-4, with D hard to call. V dropped 1 base and J dropped 14 bases, with 8 bases sitting between them. From germline, CDR1 is SGHDN and CDR2 FVKESK. This CDR3 is 11 amino acids long. The CDR3 coding sequence is TGTGCCAGCAGCCAAGGAGCTACCCTGTTTTTT. Translated: CASSQGATLFF.